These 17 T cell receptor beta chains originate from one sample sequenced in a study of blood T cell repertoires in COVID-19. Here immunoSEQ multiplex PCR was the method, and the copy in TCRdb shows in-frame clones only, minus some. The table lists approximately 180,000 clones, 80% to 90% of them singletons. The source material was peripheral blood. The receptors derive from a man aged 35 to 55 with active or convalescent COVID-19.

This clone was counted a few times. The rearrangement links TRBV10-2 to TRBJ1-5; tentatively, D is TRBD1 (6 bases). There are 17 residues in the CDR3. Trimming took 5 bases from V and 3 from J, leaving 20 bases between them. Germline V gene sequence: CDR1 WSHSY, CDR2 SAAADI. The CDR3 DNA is TGCGCCAGCAGTTTTTCTCAGGGGAGAGGGAACAATCAGCCCCAGCATTTT. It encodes CASSFSQGRGNNQPQHF.

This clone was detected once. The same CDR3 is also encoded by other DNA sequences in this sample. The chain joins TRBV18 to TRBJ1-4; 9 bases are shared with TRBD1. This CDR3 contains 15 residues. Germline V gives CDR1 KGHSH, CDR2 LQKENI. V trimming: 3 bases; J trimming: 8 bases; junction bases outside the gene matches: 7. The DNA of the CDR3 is TGTGCCAGCTCACCGGGGACCGGGACAGGGGAAAAACTGTTTTTT. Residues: CASSPGTGTGEKLFF.

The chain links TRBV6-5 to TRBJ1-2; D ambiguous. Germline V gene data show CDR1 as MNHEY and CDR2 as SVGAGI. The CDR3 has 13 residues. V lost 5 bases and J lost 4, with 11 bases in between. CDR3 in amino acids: CASSRSELYGYTF. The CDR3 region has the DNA TGTGCCAGCAGTCGGAGCGAACTCTATGGCTACACCTTC.

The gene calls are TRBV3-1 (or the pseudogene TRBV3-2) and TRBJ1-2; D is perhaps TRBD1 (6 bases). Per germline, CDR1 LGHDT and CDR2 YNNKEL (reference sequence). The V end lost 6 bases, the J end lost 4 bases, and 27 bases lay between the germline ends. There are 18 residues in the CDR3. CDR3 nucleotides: TGTGCCAGCAGGCCAACGCCGACAGGCGCCGGTACCTTCTATGGCTACACCTTC. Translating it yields CASRPTPTGAGTFYGYTF.

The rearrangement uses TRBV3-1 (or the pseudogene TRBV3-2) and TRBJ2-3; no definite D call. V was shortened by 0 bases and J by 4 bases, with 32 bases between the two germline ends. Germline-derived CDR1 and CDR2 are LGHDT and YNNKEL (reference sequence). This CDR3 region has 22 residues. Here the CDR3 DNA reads TGTGCCAGCAGCCAAGAACACTTATTTTGGAAGGTAGCCAAGGATGGAGCAGATACGCAGTATTTT. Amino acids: CASSQEHLFWKVAKDGADTQYF.

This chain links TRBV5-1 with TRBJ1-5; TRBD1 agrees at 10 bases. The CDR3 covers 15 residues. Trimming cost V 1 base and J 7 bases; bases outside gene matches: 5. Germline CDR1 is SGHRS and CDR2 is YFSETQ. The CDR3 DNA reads TGCGCCAGCAGCTTGTCGGGGACAGGGGTCCAGCCCCAGCATTTT. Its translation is CASSLSGTGVQPQHF.

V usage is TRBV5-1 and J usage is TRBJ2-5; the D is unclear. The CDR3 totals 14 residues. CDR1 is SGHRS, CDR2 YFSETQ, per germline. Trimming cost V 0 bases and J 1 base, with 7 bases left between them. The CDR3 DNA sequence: TGCGCCAGCAGCTTGGGGCGGTCCCAAGAGACCCAGTACTTC. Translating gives CASSLGRSQETQYF.

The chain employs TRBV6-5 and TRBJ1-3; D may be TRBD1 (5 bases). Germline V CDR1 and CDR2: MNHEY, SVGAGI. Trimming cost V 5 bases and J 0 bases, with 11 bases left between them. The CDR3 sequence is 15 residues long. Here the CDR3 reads CASSPTGGSGNTIYF. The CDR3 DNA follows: TGTGCCAGCAGTCCAACGGGGGGCTCTGGAAACACCATATATTTT.

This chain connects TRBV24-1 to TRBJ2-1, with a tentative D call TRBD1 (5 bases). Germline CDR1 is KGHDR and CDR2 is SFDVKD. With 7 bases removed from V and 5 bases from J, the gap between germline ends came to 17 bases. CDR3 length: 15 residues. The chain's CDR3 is CATSGLGADNNEQFF. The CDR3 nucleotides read TGTGCCACCAGCGGCCTAGGGGCAGACAACAATGAGCAGTTCTTC.

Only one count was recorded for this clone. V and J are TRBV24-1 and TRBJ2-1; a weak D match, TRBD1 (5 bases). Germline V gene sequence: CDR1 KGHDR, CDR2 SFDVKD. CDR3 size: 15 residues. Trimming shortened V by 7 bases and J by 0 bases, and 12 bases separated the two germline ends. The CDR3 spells CATSPQASSYNEQFF. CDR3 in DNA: TGTGCCACCAGCCCACAGGCTAGCTCCTACAATGAGCAGTTCTTC.

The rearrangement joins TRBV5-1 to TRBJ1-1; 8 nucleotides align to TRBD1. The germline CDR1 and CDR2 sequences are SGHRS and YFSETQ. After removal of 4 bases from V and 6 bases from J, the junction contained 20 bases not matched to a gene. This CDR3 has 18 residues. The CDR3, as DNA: TGCGCCAGCAGCCCGAGCGGTGCGGACAGGGTGGGTTACGCTGAAGCTTTCTTT. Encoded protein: CASSPSGADRVGYAEAFF.

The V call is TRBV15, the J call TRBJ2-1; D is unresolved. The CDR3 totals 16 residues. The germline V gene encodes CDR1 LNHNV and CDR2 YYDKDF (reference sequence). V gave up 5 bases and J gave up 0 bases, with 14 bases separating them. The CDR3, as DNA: TGTGCCACCAGCCCCCTCCGACACAGCTCCTACAATGAGCAGTTCTTC. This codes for CATSPLRHSSYNEQFF. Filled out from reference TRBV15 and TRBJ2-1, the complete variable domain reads DAMVIQNPRYQVTQFGKPVTLSCSQTLNHNVMYWYQQKSSQAPKLLFHYYDKDFNNEADTPDNFQSRRPNTSFCFLDIRSPGLGDTAMYLCATSPLRHSSYNEQFFGPGTRLTVL.

The CDR3, as DNA: TGTGCCAGCAGTGCAAAGGACAGGGCTGGCTACACCTTC. Protein product: CASSAKDRAGYTF. This chain joins TRBV27 and TRBJ1-2; TRBD1 matches 8 bases. V dropped 5 bases and J dropped 7; count of bases not matched to a gene: 6. Germline CDR1 and CDR2: MNHEY and SMNVEV (reference sequence). CDR3 length equals 13 residues.

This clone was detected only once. This CDR3 reads CASSSSTSSYNEQFF. The CDR3 DNA reads TGTGCCAGCAGTTCGTCGACAAGCTCCTACAATGAGCAGTTCTTC. The chain carries TRBV27 and TRBJ2-1; no definite D call. This CDR3 has 15 amino acids. Per the germline V gene, CDR1 is MNHEY and CDR2 is SMNVEV (reference sequence). Trimming took off 4 bases at V and 0 bases at J, with 10 bases between the two ends.

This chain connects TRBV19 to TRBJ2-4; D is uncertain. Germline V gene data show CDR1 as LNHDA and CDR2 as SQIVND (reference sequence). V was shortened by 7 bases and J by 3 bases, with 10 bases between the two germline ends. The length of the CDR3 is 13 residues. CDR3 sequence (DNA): TGTGCCAGTACCTGGAGTGGCAAAAACATTCAGTACTTC. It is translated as CASTWSGKNIQYF.

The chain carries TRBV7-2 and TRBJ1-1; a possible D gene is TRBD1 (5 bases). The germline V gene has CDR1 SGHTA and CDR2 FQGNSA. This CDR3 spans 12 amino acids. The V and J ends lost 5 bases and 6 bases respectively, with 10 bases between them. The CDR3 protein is CASSPRVPEAFF. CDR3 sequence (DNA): TGTGCCAGCAGCCCCAGGGTTCCTGAAGCTTTCTTT.

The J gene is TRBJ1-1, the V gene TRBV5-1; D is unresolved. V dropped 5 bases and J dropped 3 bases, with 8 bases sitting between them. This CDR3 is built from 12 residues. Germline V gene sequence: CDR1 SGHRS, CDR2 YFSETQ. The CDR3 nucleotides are TGCGCCAGCAGGGAGGGAGACACTGAAGCTTTCTTT. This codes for CASREGDTEAFF.